This entry features one T cell receptor (beta chain) sequence. As yet, its antigen is unknown. Clones were read by immunoSEQ multiplex PCR, and TCRdb kept only the in-frame ones, dropping some. In the table there are around 30,000 clones, around 96% of which are singletons. The sample belongs to a study of circulating and synovial CD4+ cells in juvenile arthritis. Points from the study as a whole: Circulating pathogenic-like and bulk T cells looked alike by Vbeta family usage. Diversity here was lower than in bulk blood CD4 cells. CPL versus bulk CD4 samples: T cell genome counts differed by at least an order of magnitude.

Germline V gene sequence: CDR1 MGHRA, CDR2 YSYEKL. V lost 1 base and J lost 5, with 8 bases in between. The CDR3 consists of 13 residues. This clonotype was obtained from a human donor with juvenile idiopathic arthritis. Specimen: CD4+ T cells from blood. The rearrangement links TRBV4-1 to TRBJ2-5; D ambiguous. The CDR3 DNA is TGCGCCAGCAGCCAAGTGCTACAGGAGACCCAGTACTTC. This sequence encodes CASSQVLQETQYF.